This T cell receptor (beta chain) was identified in a study of technical replicates of blood from a few donors. Only in-frame clones appear in the TCRdb table, and some are missing; sequencing was by immunoSEQ multiplex PCR. The table lists just over 80,000 clones, 90% to 98% of them singletons. Germline V CDR1 and CDR2: MGHRA, YSYEKL. With 2 bases clipped from V and 5 bases from J, the junction kept 9 bases outside the gene matches. The CDR3 contains 15 residues. The TCR was taken from a human donor in good health. The chain links TRBV4-1 to TRBJ2-7; TRBD1 matches at 7 bases. The specimen sequenced was T cells isolated from PBMCs. CDR3 nucleotide sequence: TGCGCCAGCAGCCAAAACCGGGACAGATCGGACGAGCAGTACTTC. Translated: CASSQNRDRSDEQYF.